A selection of T cell receptor beta chains follows, all from one sample in a study of T-cell reconstitution after alpha-beta-depleted transplantation in children. Via MiXCR, TCRdb re-called the PCR reads, giving one row per CDR3 protein. The top ten clones hold 13% of a sample with about 170,000 distinct CDR3 sequences, around 10% of them seen once. This sample comprised PBMCs, obtained before TCRalphabeta/CD19-depleted stem cell transplant. Source of these receptors: a boy younger than 10 with acute myeloid leukemia, due to receive a stem cell transplant. CDR3s include the opening cysteine and the closing phenylalanine or tryptophan. D genes are given only for firm matches. Not every row has a clone size; where given, it reads once, few, many or a size class.

CDR3nt,CDR3aa,d_gene,j_gene,v_gene,abundance
TGCAGTGCTAGAGAGGGGGGTCCCTTTGAAGCTTTCTTT,CSAREGGPFEAFF,-,TRBJ1-1,TRBV20-1,many
TGCAGTGCTAGAGATCTTCTAGGGAAGGGGAATGAAAAACTGTTTTTT,CSARDLLGKGNEKLFF,-,TRBJ1-4,TRBV20-1,many
TGCGCCACACATTCGACCACCATATATTTT,CATHSTTIYF,-,TRBJ1-3,TRBV5-1,many
TGCAGCGTTGAAGAGGGGGACAGCTCTGGGGCCAACGTCCTGACTTTC,CSVEEGDSSGANVLTF,TRBD1,TRBJ2-6,TRBV29-1,many
TGCGCCAGCAGTGAGACAGGGGGAAGCAATCAGCCCCAGCATTTT,CASSETGGSNQPQHF,TRBD1,TRBJ1-5,TRBV10-1,-
TGTGCCAGCAGCCAAGCCGGGCTAGCGGATAGCTCCTACGAGCAGTACTTC,CASSQAGLADSSYEQYF,-,TRBJ2-7,TRBV3-2,many
TGTGCCAGCAGCTTTGCTACAGGGACCTACGAGCAGTACTTC,CASSFATGTYEQYF,-,TRBJ2-7,TRBV7-9,-
TGTGCCAGCAGTCCGGGACACCTTATGTCTTTCTTT,CASSPGHLMSFF,-,TRBJ1-1,TRBV6-5,many
TGCGCCAGCAGCTTGGTGGCCAGCGTCGCCTACGAGCAGTACTTC,CASSLVASVAYEQYF,-,TRBJ2-7,TRBV5-1,many
TGTGCCAGCAGCCCCCCCAACGCCTACGAGCAGTACTTC,CASSPPNAYEQYF,-,TRBJ2-7,TRBV7-3,-
TGTGCCACCAGCCCAGGGGGCATGGGCGAGCAGTACTTC,CATSPGGMGEQYF,TRBD1,TRBJ2-7,TRBV15,many
TGTGCCAGCAGCGAATCTAGCGGGAGCCACCAAGAGACCCAGTACTTC,CASSESSGSHQETQYF,TRBD2,TRBJ2-5,TRBV11-3,many
TGTGCCAGCAGTTTATCTGGGGTGAGGGCCAACGTCCTGACTTTC,CASSLSGVRANVLTF,-,TRBJ2-6,TRBV27,many
TGTGCCAGCACCCGACCACCGTATGGCTACACCTTC,CASTRPPYGYTF,-,TRBJ1-2,TRBV9,many
TGCGCCAGCAGCTTGGTATCAGGGACGGGGAACACTGAAGCTTTCTTT,CASSLVSGTGNTEAFF,-,TRBJ1-1,TRBV5-1,many
TGTGCCAGCAGTTTTTTCACCGGGGAGCTGTTTTTT,CASSFFTGELFF,-,TRBJ2-2,TRBV27,many
TGTGCCATCAGGGGCAGGGACCACGAGCAGTACTTC,CAIRGRDHEQYF,-,TRBJ2-7,TRBV10-3,many
TGTGCCAGCAACGTAGGCACAGATACGCAGTATTTT,CASNVGTDTQYF,-,TRBJ2-3,TRBV7-9,many
TGTGCCAGCAGCCCCAGTTCGATCCAAGAGACCCAGTACTTC,CASSPSSIQETQYF,-,TRBJ2-5,TRBV9,many
TGTGCCAGCAGCGGACTCCGGGCAGGGGAAAAACTGTTTTTT,CASSGLRAGEKLFF,-,TRBJ1-4,TRBV6-1,many
TGCGCCAGCAGCTTTTCCCAGGGGCAGGACACTGAAGCTTTCTTT,CASSFSQGQDTEAFF,-,TRBJ1-1,TRBV5-1,many
TGTGCCTGGACTGGGGGGCAGGGTCAGCCCCAGCATTTT,CAWTGGQGQPQHF,-,TRBJ1-5,TRBV30,once
TGCGCCAGCAGCGTATCCACTGAAGCTTTCTTT,CASSVSTEAFF,-,TRBJ1-1,TRBV5-1,many
TGCGCCAGCAGCCAAGGTCCTAGCGGATCTCAGTTCTTC,CASSQGPSGSQFF,TRBD2,TRBJ2-1,TRBV4-1,many
TGCAGTGCCAGCGGGGTCCAGGGCGACTCCTTC,CSASGVQGDSF,-,TRBJ1-2,TRBV20-1,few
TGCAGTGCTAGAGATCCGGGGGCGGGAGGCTACGAGCAGTACTTC,CSARDPGAGGYEQYF,TRBD2,TRBJ2-7,TRBV20-1,many
TGTGCCAGCAGCCAAGATAAGGCTAGCGGGGGGGCAGATACGCAGTATTTT,CASSQDKASGGADTQYF,TRBD2,TRBJ2-3,TRBV4-2,many
TGTGCCAGCAGCGCTTTCGGGGGGGAAAACATTCAGTACTTC,CASSAFGGENIQYF,TRBD2,TRBJ2-4,TRBV9,many
TGCGCCAGCAGCCAAAGAGTGGAGAGCAATCAGCCCCAGCATTTT,CASSQRVESNQPQHF,-,TRBJ1-5,TRBV4-1,many
TGCAGTGCTGGGCCCCGGAAGGCCTACGAGCAGTACTTC,CSAGPRKAYEQYF,-,TRBJ2-7,TRBV20-1,-
TGCAGCGTTCTTGACAGACCGAACACCGGGGAGCTGTTTTTT,CSVLDRPNTGELFF,-,TRBJ2-2,TRBV29-1,many
TGCAGTGCTAGACCTATAGGGAGGACTAGCGCCTTCTACGAGCAGTACTTC,CSARPIGRTSAFYEQYF,TRBD2,TRBJ2-7,TRBV20-1,-
TGCGCCAGCAGCTTGGGGGACAGGGGGAAGACCCAGTACTTC,CASSLGDRGKTQYF,TRBD1,TRBJ2-5,TRBV5-1,many
TGTGCCAGCAGTTGGGTTGGGGGGGACACTGAAGCTTTCTTT,CASSWVGGDTEAFF,-,TRBJ1-1,TRBV27,many
TGTGCCAGCAGCTTAGTCGGACTCATAGGGCAGTTCTTC,CASSLVGLIGQFF,-,TRBJ2-1,TRBV7-2,many
TGTGCCAGCAACAATAAAATGGGTGGGGAGAGCGAGCAGTACTTC,CASNNKMGGESEQYF,-,TRBJ2-7,TRBV6-1,many
TGTGCCAGCAGATATCCCGGGACAGGGAAAAGTGAGACCCAGTACTTC,CASRYPGTGKSETQYF,TRBD1,TRBJ2-5,TRBV6-5,many
TGCGCCAGCAGCTCCCGGGGGGAACGTACAGATACGCAGTATTTT,CASSSRGERTDTQYF,TRBD2,TRBJ2-3,TRBV4-1,many
TGTGCCAGCAGCCAAGGAACGTACGATCAGCCCCAGCATTTT,CASSQGTYDQPQHF,-,TRBJ1-5,TRBV3-1,many
TGTGCCAGCAGTGAAGAAAAGGCCTACCAAGAGACCCAGTACTTC,CASSEEKAYQETQYF,-,TRBJ2-5,TRBV6-1,many